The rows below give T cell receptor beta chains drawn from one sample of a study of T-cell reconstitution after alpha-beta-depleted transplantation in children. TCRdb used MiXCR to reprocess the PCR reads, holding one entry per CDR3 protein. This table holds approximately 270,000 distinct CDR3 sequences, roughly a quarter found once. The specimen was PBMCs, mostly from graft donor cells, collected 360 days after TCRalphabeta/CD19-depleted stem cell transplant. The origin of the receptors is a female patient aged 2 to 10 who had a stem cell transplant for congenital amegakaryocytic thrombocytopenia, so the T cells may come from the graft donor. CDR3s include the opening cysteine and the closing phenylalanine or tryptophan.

CSARDYGRQFF | TRBJ2-1 | TRBV20-1
CASSPGQGAVSSNQPQHF | TRBJ1-5 | TRBV6-2/TRBV6-3
CASTGPTGELFF | TRBJ2-2 | TRBV3-1
CASSFSVGGEGRSDTQYF | TRBJ2-3 | TRBV12-3/TRBV12-4
CATSSDRLYEQYF | TRBJ2-7 | TRBV6-2/TRBV6-3
CSARKAGVVTGELFF | TRBJ2-2 | TRBV20-1
CASSTQETGWSRQYF | TRBJ2-7 | TRBV27
CASRSRSGRDNEQFF | TRBJ2-1 | TRBV19
CASSFDTRVAYEQYF | TRBJ2-7 | TRBV5-6
CASSFQPGTGGTEAFF | TRBJ1-1 | TRBV5-1
CSATRGRGNQPQHF | TRBJ1-5 | TRBV20-1
CASSLSGTGRNEQFF | TRBJ2-1 | TRBV28
CASSVDRERDIQYF | TRBJ2-4 | TRBV11-2
CASLGQLNTEAFF | TRBJ1-1 | TRBV2
CASSMPGTDTQYF | TRBJ2-3 | TRBV11-3
CASSQGSGLSGELFF | TRBJ2-2 | TRBV4-3
CASSQVRAGPYEQYF | TRBJ2-7 | TRBV4-1
CASNSGGGPDTQYF | TRBJ2-3 | TRBV3-1
CASSLYSGEQYF | TRBJ2-7 | TRBV7-2
CASSSGRLFYEQYF | TRBJ2-7 | TRBV6-2/TRBV6-3
CASSQVVLAGVLDTQYF | TRBJ2-3 | TRBV4-1
CASSLWVLAEFHYGYTF | TRBJ1-2 | TRBV28
CASSLRQGAHTQYF | TRBJ2-3 | TRBV12-3/TRBV12-4
CASSWSERTDTQYF | TRBJ2-3 | TRBV5-1
CASSYSARVGDTQYF | TRBJ2-3 | TRBV6-5
CASSGSGESSYNEQFF | TRBJ2-1 | TRBV9
CASSPYRVRNQPQHF | TRBJ1-5 | TRBV28
CASSLSHRIRETQYF | TRBJ2-5 | TRBV7-9
CASSTRTSGSGEQYF | TRBJ2-7 | TRBV7-8
CSARVTYNEQFF | TRBJ2-1 | TRBV20-1
CSVVGFTLGLAGETQYF | TRBJ2-5 | TRBV29-1
CASSKVRACYQPQHF | TRBJ1-5 | TRBV21-1
CASSLVLGETQYF | TRBJ2-5 | TRBV11-2
CSASAEFSGNTIYF | TRBJ1-3 | TRBV20-1
CASSNGTAALGSTDTQYF | TRBJ2-3 | TRBV7-8
CASKYNEQFF | TRBJ2-1 | TRBV27
CASSFGTGYEETQYF | TRBJ2-5 | TRBV5-1
CASSLDGTDRYEQYF | TRBJ2-7 | TRBV27
CASRAGSISYNEQFF | TRBJ2-1 | TRBV19
CASSLGVAGDRETQYF | TRBJ2-5 | TRBV7-2
CASSGGRAPSEQYF | TRBJ2-7 | TRBV2
CASSHSPGPGPYEQYF | TRBJ2-7 | TRBV4-2
CAWRWDYTEAFF | TRBJ1-1 | TRBV30
CASSLNLSYEQYF | TRBJ2-7 | TRBV28
CASRDRWGTEAFF | TRBJ1-1 | TRBV7-9
CASSQDPRGIHGYTF | TRBJ1-2 | TRBV3-1